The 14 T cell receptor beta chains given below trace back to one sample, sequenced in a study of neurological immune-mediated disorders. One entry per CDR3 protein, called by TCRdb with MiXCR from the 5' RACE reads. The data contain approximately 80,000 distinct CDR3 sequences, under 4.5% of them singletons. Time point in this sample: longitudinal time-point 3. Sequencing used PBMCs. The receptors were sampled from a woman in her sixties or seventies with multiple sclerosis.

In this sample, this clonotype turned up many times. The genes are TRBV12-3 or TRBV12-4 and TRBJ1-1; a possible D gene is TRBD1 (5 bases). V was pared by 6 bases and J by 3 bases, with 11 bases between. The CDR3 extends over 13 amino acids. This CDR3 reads CASSRQGHTEAFF. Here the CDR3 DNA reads TGTGCCAGCAGCCGCCAGGGCCACACTGAAGCTTTCTTT.

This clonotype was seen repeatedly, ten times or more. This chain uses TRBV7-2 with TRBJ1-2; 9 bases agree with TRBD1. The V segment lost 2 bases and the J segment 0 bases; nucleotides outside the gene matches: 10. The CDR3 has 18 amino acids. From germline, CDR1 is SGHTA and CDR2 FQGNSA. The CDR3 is CASSLRQGTGLANYGYTF. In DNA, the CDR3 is TGTGCCAGCAGCTTACGACAGGGGACAGGGCTAGCTAACTATGGCTACACCTTC.

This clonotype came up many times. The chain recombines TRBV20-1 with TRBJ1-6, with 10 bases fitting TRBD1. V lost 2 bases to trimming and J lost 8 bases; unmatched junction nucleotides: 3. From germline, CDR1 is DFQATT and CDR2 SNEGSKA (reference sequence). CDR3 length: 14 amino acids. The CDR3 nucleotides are TGCAGTGCTAGAATCGGACAGGGGGATTCACCCCTCCACTTT. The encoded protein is CSARIGQGDSPLHF.

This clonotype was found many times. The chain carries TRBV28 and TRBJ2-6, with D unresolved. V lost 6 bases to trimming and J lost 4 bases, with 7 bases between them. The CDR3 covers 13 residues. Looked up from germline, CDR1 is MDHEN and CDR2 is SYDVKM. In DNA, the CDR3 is TGTGCCAGCAGGGGGATGGGGGCCAACGTCCTGACTTTC. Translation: CASRGMGANVLTF.

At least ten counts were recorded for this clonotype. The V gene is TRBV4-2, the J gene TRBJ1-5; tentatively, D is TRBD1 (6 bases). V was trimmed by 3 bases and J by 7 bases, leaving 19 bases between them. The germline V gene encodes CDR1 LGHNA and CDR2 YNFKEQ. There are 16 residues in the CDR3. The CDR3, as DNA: TGTGCCAGCAGCCATTCCTCCGGGACAATCGGGCAGCCCCAGCATTTT. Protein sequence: CASSHSSGTIGQPQHF.

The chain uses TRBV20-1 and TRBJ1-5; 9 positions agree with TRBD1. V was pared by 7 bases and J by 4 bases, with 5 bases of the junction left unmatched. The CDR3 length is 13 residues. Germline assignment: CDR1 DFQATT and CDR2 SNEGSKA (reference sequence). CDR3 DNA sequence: TGCAGTGGCGGGACAGGGCCTAATCAGCCCCAGCATTTT. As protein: CSGGTGPNQPQHF.

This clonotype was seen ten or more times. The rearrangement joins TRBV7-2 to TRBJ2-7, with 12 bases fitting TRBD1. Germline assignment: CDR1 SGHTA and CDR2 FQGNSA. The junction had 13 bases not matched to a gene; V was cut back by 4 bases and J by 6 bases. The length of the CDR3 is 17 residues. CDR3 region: CASSSPTWDRGQVEQYF. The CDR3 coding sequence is TGTGCCAGCAGCTCCCCCACTTGGGACAGGGGGCAGGTCGAGCAGTACTTC.

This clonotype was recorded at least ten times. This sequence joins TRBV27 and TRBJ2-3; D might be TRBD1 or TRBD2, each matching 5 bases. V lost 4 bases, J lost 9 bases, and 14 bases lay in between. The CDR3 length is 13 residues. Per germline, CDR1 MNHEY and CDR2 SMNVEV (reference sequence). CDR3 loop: CASSWDLRRTQYF. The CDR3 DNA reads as TGTGCCAGCAGTTGGGACCTCCGGCGGACGCAGTATTTT.

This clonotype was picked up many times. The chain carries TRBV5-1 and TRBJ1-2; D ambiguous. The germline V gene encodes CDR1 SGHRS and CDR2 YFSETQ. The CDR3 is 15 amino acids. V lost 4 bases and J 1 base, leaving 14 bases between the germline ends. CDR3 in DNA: TGCGCCAGCAGCCCGGACCACATTCTTAACTATGGCTACACCTTC. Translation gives CASSPDHILNYGYTF. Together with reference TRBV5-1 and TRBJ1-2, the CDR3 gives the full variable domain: KAGVTQTPRYLIKTRGQQVTLSCSPISGHRSVSWYQQTPGQGLQFLFEYFSETQRNKGNFPGRFSGRQFSNSRSEMNVSTLELGDSALYLCASSPDHILNYGYTFGSGTRLTVV.

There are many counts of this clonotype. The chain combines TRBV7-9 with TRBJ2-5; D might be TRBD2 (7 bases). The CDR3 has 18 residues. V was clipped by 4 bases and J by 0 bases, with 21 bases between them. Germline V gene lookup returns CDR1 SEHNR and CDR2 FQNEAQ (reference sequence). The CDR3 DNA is TGTGCCAGCAGCTCCACCCTCGGTTGGGGGGGCCACCAAGAGACCCAGTACTTC. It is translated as CASSSTLGWGGHQETQYF.

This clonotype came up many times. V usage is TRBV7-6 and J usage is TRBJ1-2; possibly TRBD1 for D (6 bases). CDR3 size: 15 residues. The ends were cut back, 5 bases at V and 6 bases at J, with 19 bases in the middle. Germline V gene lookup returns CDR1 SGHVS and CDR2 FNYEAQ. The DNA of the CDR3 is TGTGCCAGCAGCCCCGGACAGCCATTCAAGGATGGCTACACCTTC. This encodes CASSPGQPFKDGYTF.

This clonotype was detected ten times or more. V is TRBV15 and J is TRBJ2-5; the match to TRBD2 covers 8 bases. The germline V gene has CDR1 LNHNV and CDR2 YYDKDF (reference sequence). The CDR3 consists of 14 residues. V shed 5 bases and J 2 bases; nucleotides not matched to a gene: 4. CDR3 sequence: CATSRGTRQETQYF. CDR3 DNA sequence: TGTGCCACCAGCCGCGGGACTAGACAAGAGACCCAGTACTTC.

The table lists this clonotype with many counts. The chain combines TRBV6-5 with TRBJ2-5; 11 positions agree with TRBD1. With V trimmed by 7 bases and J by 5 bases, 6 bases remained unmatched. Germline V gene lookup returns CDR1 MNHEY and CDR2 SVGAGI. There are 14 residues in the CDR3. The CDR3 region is CASTPDRGRETQYF. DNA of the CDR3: TGTGCCAGCACCCCGGACAGGGGGCGGGAGACCCAGTACTTC.

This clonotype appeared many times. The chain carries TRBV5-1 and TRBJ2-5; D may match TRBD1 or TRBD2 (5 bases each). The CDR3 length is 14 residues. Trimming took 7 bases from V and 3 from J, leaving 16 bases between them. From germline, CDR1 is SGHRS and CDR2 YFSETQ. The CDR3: CASGTKTEKETQYF. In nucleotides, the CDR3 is TGCGCCAGCGGGACGAAGACAGAAAAAGAGACCCAGTACTTC.